This is a list of T cell receptor beta chains from one sample in a study of T cell responses to AZD1222 COVID-19 vaccine. Sequenced by immunoSEQ multiplex PCR; TCRdb stores in-frame clones only, minus some. This table holds some 200,000 clones, roughly 92% found once. This specimen was peripheral blood, taken 28 days after the second AZD1222 dose. All receptors come from an adult who received the AZD1222 COVID-19 vaccine. Both conserved end residues are part of each CDR3.

V gene	CDR3 protein
TRBV19	CASREAPAAYEQYF
TRBV28	CASTGTSGRATDTQYF
TRBV3-1/TRBV3-2	CASSQNLNTEAFF
TRBV4-3	CASSPSSGRAGETQYF
TRBV7-9	CASSPMGGSTDTQYF
TRBV30	CAFRRGAKNIQYF
TRBV7-9	CASSLARIAEQFF
TRBV7-6	CASSGQEFLSGNTIYF
TRBV2	CASRDRLRYTEAFF
TRBV28	CASSTPTGIDGNSPLHF
TRBV24-1	CATSGGVSNQPQHF
TRBV9	CASSVGIGGHGYTF
TRBV4-1	CASSGQSLAANTGELFF
TRBV7-2	CASNQQGRTDTQYF
TRBV6-5	CASTPQGTAYNEQFF
TRBV18	CASSPPLVEPSTDTQYF
TRBV12-1	CASSFIGREGLNEQFF
TRBV7-2	CASSLLGGGGYTGELFF
TRBV7-9	CASSRTATNEKLFF
TRBV7-2	CASSLGGAGANVLTF
TRBV7-3	CASSYLRILGSGNTEAFF
TRBV6-6	CASSTSRTGPEEQYF
TRBV4-2	CASSPEGPPFYNEQFF
TRBV5-1	CASSSPGQSYEQYF
TRBV2	CASRRDRVNEQFF
TRBV4-1	CASRDHNEQYF
TRBV29-1	CSVELGGYEQYF
TRBV6-1	CASSEWRRGGYGYTF
TRBV7-8	CASSSKLQGAPYEQYF
TRBV3-1/TRBV3-2	CASSHFNTEAFF
TRBV5-8	CASSRSMRPSGNTIYF
TRBV9	CASSAGGGFGANVLTF
TRBV12-3/TRBV12-4	CASRGQDNSPLHF
TRBV5-4	CASSLEGFQETQYF
TRBV7-3	CASSLSTRDHEQFF
TRBV5-1	CASSLGPGSSYEQYF
TRBV5-8	CASSLGLAGDTQYF
TRBV11-3	CASSPSGGESGANVLTF
TRBV28	CASSFPSGGIQETQYF
TRBV7-2	CASSLAHSTEAFF
TRBV3-1/TRBV3-2	CASSFGDYRTDTQYF
TRBV19	CASHPGQGYNEQFF
TRBV27	CASRLTGITGTSGRAKTDTQYF
TRBV29-1	CSVLGLAGDPDTQYF
TRBV27	CASSPSDRKNTEAFF
TRBV7-8	CASSKKRDSADGYTF
TRBV7-9	CASSFASWTANVLTF
TRBV11-2	CASSLGGGRVNEKLFF
TRBV5-1	CASSFTAGGATEAFF
TRBV4-2	CASSQDVSGGTEAFF
TRBV5-1	CASSLAVGLAGVDNEQFF
TRBV5-1	CASSWGGSGANVLTF
TRBV5-1	CASSLEGNTEAFF
TRBV24-1	CATALRGEQFF
TRBV6-2/TRBV6-3	CASSYLADIQPQHF